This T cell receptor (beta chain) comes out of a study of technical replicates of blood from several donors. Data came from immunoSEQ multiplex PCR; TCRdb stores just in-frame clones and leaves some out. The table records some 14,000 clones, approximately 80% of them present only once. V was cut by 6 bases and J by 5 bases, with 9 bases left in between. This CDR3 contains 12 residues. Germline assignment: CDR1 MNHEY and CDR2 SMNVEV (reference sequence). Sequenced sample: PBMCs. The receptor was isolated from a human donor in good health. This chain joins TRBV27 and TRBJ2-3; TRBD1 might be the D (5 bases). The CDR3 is CASRQTGDTQYF. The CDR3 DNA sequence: TGTGCCAGCAGGCAAACAGGAGATACGCAGTATTTT.